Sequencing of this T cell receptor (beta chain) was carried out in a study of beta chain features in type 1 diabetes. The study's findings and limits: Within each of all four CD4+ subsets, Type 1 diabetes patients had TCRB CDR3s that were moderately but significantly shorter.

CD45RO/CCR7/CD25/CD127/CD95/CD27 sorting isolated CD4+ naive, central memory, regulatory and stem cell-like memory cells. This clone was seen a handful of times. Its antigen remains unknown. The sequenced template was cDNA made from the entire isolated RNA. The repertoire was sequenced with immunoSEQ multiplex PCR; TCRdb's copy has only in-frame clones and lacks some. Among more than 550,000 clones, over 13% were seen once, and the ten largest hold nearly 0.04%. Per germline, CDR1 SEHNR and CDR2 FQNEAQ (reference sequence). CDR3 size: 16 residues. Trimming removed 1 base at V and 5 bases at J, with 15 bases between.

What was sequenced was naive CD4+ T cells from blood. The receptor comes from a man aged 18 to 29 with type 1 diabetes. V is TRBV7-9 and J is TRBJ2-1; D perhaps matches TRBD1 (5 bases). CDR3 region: CASSLGTRTYDNEQFF. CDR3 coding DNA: TGTGCCAGCAGCTTAGGAACGCGGACATACGACAATGAGCAGTTCTTC.